This T cell receptor (beta chain) was profiled in a study of cytomegalovirus exposure and HLA in healthy donors (dated by TCRdb to the late 2010s). Broadly, across the study: An earlier analysis of several hundred of the donors reported about 250 Gb of sequence data and around 110 million unique TCR beta sequences from about 179 million T cells. The number of donors typed differed by locus, with roughly 620-630 for A, B, C, DRB1 and DQB1, 522 for DQA1, some 570 for DPA1, and around 460 for DPB1. All discovery cohort repertoires had been generated using a single sequencing platform. An early release that covered about 640 HLA-typed donors contained 300 to 350 gigabases of sequencing data and tens of millions of unique TCR sequences. To predict cytomegalovirus infection status, the study brought together high-throughput TCR immunosequencing, statistical association of individual TCRs with disease status, and machine learning. Of the approximately 400 genotyped donors, approximately 83% fell in the genetic ancestry cluster associated with self-reported Caucasian donors. Donor age, sex, ethnicity and CMV serostatus were collected together with the repertoire data. The study profiled the T cell repertoires of 500 to 800 subjects by immunosequencing and related them to cytomegalovirus serostatus. Four or five DR-DQ haplotypes were handled as single units for association and clustering because linkage in the cohort was strong. A later genetic analysis used genome-wide SNP genotypes for about 60% of the roughly 700 donors, treating that subset as a discovery cohort. Rather than drawing on any new phenotypic data, the later analysis identified candidate immune exposures from TCR beta sequences and the way those sequences occurred across donors. To decide whether each TCR beta V gene segment behaved as functional or pseudogenic, an earlier analysis of over 500 of the donors relied on high-throughput TCR beta sequencing. A separate validation cohort of roughly 110 different subjects was used in addition to the approximately 700-subject first cohort. On average, 235,054 unique TCR beta nucleotide sequences were sequenced per donor among roughly 430 genotyped donors of the cohort, with 15% to 20% of those sequences being non-productive. The aim of the study was to test whether cataloging public T cell receptors could identify signatures of past pathogen exposure. To study patterns of TCR occurrence, a later analysis re-analyzed previously published TCR beta repertoires from around 670 donors and added high-resolution HLA genotyping. Both class I and class II loci were covered by HLA typing, at four-digit resolution.

Libraries were prepared through the immunoSEQ multiplex PCR assay. For the multiplex PCR, a mixture combining 60 forward primers for TCR Vbeta segments and 13 reverse primers for TCR Jbeta segments was used. The CDR3 region of rearranged TCR beta genes was amplified from genomic DNA by a multiplex PCR assay. The amplified TCR beta libraries were sequenced on the Illumina HiSeq System as 87-base-pair reads. Per the original workflow: A later analysis counted about 80 million unique TCR beta chains across the 666 repertoires, and roughly 10 million of these chains were shared by at least two donors. Raw reads were error-corrected and collapsed into unique sequences by a nearest-neighbor algorithm in which closely related sequences were merged to remove PCR and sequencing errors. CDR3 sequences were aligned to IMGT reference sequences to assign V, D and J gene segments. For a sequence to be retained, at least a six-nucleotide match to both a V gene segment and a J gene segment was required. A rearrangement counted as productive if the CDR3 had no stop codons and remained in frame with V and J, and every other rearrangement counted as non-productive. Following IMGT convention, CDR3 was defined as the stretch from the second conserved V-encoded cysteine up to the conserved J-encoded phenylalanine. The earlier analysis of more than 450 of the donors excluded sequences that lacked an unambiguous match to a single V gene segment. In an earlier analysis of approximately 560 of the donors, a V segment was called functional when productive rearrangements were above 56.7%, and segregating when the standard deviation between donors exceeded 5%. To diagnose cytomegalovirus status from the catalog of TCR beta chain sequences, a statistical classification framework was built. A later analysis assigned V and J genes by comparing TCR nucleotide sequences with IMGT/GENE-DB human TR gene sequences. In a later analysis, CDR3 sequences and most-parsimonious VDJ recombination scenarios were assigned using the TCRdist pipeline. In a later analysis, every TCR beta chain was defined by the combination of its CDR3 amino acid sequence and its V-gene family, and reads without a unique V-gene family were dropped. As a way to deal with suspected cross-contamination and a sequencing artifact, a later analysis dropped hundreds of nucleotide sequences that were highly shared and had low generation probability. A later analysis calculated a clonal expansion index for each public chain from normalized within-repertoire ranks of inferred template counts. In a later analysis, generation probabilities were computed with a VDJ recombination model fitted to out-of-frame rearrangements, and the resulting probabilities were checked against IGoR. In a later analysis, hypergeometric tests were used to score TCR-TCR, TCR-HLA and TCR-CMV co-occurrence, with a repertoire-size bias correction applied to TCR pairs. False discovery rates were estimated in a later analysis by permuting HLA or CMV assignments 20 times. In a later analysis, co-occurring TCRs were grouped using DBSCAN, with TCRdist sequence similarity added in when clustering inside HLA-allele-positive subsets. Repertoires with fewer than 30,000 or more than 120,000 public chains were left out of co-occurrence clustering, as were a handful of repertoires with anomalous nucleotide sharing. TCRdb took this table from immuneACCESS and kept in-frame rearrangements with V and J called. Such tables lack part of the clones; where checked against another copy, unresolved V genes explain under half of the gap, and the rest is unexplained. That table furnishes V, J and clone size, whereas the DNA furnished D and trimming. Within this sample are fewer than 200,000 clones, with less than 80% of them counted one time only. The ten biggest clones cover around 0.71% of the sample.

As concerns this clone: It has no known antigen specificity. Per-nucleotide qualities are absent, and no much larger clonotype sits a single base away.

The cohort consisted of 650 to 850 healthy bone marrow donors. At the time of sampling, all cohort members were nominally healthy, though unrecorded immune exposures were likely present. The donor was CMV seronegative and belonged to the group of over 300 seronegative cohort members. Every donor gave a peripheral blood sample, and the peripheral blood mononuclear cells from that sample were used for TCR beta sequencing. The Qiagen DNeasy Blood Extraction Kit was used to extract genomic DNA from the blood cell samples. CDR3 length: 16 amino acids, cysteine to phenylalanine. Here the CDR3 DNA is all that survives: 48 bases in frame from base 1. From a lookup of the germline V gene (reference sequence), CDR1 and CDR2 are MNHEY and SMNVEV. Deletion took 1 base off V and 2 bases off J, with a span of 14 bases between the germline ends. What the study reported, not specific to this receptor: In a later analysis, some 18,000 TCR beta sequences were associated with specific HLA alleles at a false discovery rate of 0.05. According to a later analysis, most CMV-associated TCR beta chains appeared to be HLA-restricted, and the HLA associations seemed to be driven largely by CMV exposure. According to the authors, the approach could potentially be generalized to other disease states and immunological phenotypes. A cluster of highly shared sequence variants was judged likely to represent a technical artifact of the sequencing pipeline. When HLA alleles, especially DR and DQ, strongly co-occurred, TCR associations were difficult to assign to individual alleles. A total of 150 to 200 TCR beta chains were listed by the study as associated with cytomegalovirus. According to a later analysis, TCR association rates differed among HLA loci, with DRB1 alleles showing the most associated TCRs and HLA-C alleles showing the fewest. A further reported finding was that TCR beta sequences accurately predicted the HLA-A and HLA-B alleles for most subjects in the first cohort. An earlier analysis of some 560 of the donors showed that most TCR beta V segments appeared in productive rearrangements either about 87% or about 30% of the time, which broadly matched IMGT annotations. Because counts were too low, approximately 15 rarely observed V segments, including chromosome 9 orphons, were excluded from the earlier analysis of some 590 of the donors. HLA typing was unavailable for some donors at each locus, so association tests used only the typed subset. An association between a missense DCLRE1C variant and V-gene and J-gene trimming of TCR beta chains was found in a later genetic analysis and replicated in an independent cohort. In this cohort, only TCR beta chains were sequenced, and detectable features were limited by the absence of alpha or paired-chain data. Correlated functional status among segregating V segments might reflect linkage disequilibrium, but an unknown experimental factor could not be ruled out. Cytomegalovirus status was reported to be diagnosed by the classifier with high specificity and sensitivity in both the original and validation cohorts. In a later genetic analysis, fewer N-insertions in productive TCRs were reported among donors in an Asian-associated ancestry cluster than the 666-donor mean. A few of the identified cytomegalovirus-associated TCR beta chains were confirmed in vitro to be specific for cytomegalovirus antigens. While some public TCRs were present in many individuals, most TCR sequences turned up only very rarely across donors. A later analysis found that HLA-associated TCR beta chains were more clonally expanded and had lower generation probabilities than equally common non-associated chains. In a later analysis, several top co-occurrence clusters were reported to appear linked to parvovirus B19, influenza, CMV and Epstein-Barr virus. Presence/absence analyses assumed roughly uniform sequencing depth across donors, an assumption that may not hold. The 87-base-pair reads could not distinguish some IMGT-functional V segments, including TRBV6-2 and TRBV6-3, so those segments were excluded. CMV serostatus was the only immune exposure information available for the cohort.

The receptor chain draws on TRBV27 and TRBJ1-2, with the D gene too uncertain to name. The sequence was collected from a female donor in good health and CMV-seronegative. Sequenced input: PBMCs. The CDR3 in this case is CASSLFGLQKNYGYTF. The sequenced DNA is TGTGCCAGCAGTTTATTCGGACTACAGAAAAACTATGGCTACACCTTC.